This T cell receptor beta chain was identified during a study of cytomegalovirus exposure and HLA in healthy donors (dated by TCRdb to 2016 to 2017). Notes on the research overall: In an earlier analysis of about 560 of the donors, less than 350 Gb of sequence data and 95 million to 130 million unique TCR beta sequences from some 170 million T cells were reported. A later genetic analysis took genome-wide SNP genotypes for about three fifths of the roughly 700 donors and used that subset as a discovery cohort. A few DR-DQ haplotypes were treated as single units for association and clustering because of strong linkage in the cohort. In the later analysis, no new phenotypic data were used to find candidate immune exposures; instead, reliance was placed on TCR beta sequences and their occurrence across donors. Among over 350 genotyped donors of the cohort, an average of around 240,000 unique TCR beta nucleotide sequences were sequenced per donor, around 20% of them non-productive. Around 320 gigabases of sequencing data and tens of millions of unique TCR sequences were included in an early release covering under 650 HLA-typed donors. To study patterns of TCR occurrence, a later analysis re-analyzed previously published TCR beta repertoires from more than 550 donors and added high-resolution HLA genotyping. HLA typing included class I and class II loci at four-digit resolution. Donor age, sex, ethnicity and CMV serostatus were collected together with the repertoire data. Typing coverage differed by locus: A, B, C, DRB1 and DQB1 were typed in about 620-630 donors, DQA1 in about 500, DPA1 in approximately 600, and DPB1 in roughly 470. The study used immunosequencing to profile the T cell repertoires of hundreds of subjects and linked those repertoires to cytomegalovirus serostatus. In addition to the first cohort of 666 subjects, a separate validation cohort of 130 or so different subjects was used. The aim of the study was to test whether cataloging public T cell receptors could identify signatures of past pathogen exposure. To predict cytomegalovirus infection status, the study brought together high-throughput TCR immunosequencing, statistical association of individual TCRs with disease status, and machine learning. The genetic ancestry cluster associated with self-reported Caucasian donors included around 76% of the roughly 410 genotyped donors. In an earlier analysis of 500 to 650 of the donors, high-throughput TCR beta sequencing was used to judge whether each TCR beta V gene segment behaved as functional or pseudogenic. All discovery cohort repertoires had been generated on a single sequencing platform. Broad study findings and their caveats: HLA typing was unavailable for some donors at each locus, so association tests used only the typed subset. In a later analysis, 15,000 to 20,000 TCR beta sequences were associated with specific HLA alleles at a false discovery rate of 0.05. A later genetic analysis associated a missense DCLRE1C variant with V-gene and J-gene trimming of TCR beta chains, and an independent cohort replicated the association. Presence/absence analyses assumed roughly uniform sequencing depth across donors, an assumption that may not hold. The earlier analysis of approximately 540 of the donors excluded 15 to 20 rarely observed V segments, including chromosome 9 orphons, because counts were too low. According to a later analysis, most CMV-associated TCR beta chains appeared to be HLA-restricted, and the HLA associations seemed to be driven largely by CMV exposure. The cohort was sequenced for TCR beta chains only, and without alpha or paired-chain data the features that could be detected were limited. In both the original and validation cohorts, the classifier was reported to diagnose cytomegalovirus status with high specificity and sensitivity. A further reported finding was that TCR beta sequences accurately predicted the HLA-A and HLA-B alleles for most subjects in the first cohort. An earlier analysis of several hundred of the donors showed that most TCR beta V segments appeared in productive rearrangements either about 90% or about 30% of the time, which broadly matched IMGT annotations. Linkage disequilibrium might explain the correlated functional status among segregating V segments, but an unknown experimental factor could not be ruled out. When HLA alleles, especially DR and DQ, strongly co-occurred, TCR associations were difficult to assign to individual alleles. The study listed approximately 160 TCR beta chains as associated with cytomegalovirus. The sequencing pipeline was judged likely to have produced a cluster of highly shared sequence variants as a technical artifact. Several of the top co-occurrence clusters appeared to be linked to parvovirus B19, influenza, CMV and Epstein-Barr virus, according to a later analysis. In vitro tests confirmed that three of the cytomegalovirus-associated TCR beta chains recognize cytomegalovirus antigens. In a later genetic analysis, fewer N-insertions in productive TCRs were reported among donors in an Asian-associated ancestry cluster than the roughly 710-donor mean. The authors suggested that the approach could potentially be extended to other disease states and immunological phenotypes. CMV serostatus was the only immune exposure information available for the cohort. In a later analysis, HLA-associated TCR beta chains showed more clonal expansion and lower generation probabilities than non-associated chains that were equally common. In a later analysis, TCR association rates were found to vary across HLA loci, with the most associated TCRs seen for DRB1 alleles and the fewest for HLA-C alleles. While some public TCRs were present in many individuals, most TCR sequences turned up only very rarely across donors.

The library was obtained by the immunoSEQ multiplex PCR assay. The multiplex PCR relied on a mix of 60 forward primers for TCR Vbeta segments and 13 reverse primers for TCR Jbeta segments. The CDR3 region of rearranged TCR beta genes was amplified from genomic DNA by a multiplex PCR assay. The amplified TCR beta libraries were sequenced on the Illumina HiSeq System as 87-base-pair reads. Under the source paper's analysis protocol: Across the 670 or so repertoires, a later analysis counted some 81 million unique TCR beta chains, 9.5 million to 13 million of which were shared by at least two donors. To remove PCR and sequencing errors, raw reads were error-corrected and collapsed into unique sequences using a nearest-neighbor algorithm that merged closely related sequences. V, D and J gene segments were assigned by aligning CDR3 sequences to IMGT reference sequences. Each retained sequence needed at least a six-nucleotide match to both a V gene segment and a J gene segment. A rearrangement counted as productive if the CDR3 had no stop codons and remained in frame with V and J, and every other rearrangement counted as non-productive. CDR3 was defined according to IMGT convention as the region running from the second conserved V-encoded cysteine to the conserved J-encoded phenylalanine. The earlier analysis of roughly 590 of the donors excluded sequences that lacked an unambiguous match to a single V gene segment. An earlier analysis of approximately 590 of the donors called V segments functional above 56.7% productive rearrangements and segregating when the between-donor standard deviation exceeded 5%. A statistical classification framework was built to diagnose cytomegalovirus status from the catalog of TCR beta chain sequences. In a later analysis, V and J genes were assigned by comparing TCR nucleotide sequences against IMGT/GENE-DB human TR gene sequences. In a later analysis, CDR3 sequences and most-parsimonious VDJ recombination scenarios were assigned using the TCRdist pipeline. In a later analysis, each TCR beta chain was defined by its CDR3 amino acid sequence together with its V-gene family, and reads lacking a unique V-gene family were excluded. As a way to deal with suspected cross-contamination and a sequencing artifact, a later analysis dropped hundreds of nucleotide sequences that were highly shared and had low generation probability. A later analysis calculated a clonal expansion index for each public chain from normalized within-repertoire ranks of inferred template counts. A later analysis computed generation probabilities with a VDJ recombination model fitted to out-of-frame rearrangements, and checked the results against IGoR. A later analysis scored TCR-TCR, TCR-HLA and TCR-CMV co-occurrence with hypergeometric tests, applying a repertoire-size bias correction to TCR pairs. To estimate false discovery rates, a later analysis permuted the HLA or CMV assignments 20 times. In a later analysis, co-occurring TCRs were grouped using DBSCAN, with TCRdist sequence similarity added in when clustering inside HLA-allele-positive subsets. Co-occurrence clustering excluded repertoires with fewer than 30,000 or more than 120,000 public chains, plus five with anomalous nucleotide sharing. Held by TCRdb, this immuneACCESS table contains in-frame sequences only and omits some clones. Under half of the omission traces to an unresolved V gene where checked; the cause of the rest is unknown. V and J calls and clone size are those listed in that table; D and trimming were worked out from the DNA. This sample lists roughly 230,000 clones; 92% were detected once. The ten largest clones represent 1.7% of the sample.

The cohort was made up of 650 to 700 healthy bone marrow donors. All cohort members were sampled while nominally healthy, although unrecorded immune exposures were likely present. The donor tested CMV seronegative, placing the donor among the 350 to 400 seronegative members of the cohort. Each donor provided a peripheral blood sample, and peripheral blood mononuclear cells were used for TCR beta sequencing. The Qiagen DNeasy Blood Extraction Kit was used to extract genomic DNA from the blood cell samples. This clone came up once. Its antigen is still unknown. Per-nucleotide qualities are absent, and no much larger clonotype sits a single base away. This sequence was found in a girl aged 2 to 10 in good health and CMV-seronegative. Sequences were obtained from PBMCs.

For the CDR3, the sequence is CAWSVQGASNQPQHF. The nucleotide sequence is TGTGCCTGGAGTGTACAGGGGGCAAGCAATCAGCCCCAGCATTTT. The chain was built from TRBV30 and TRBJ1-5; 9 central nucleotides agree with TRBD1. Based on the germline V gene (reference sequence), the CDR1 and CDR2 sequences are GTSNPN and SVGIG. Trimming accounts for 0 bases at V and 1 base at J, while the number of junction bases matched to no gene is 1. From cysteine to phenylalanine, the CDR3 is 15 amino acids long. The CDR3 DNA has 45 bases and is translated from base 1.